The clone carrying this T cell receptor (beta chain) was found once. The record originates from a study of blood T cell repertoires in COVID-19. Per the original methods: By means of reference gene primer amplification, nucleated cell counts were estimated. The method was immunoSEQ multiplex PCR; TCRdb's version includes in-frame clones alone and lacks a portion of them. V and J calls and clone size come straight from that table; D and trimming were deduced from the DNA. This table has roughly 250,000 clones, roughly 82% appearing once. Trimming took off 6 bases at V and 6 bases at J, with 15 bases between the two ends. The CDR3 covers 14 residues. Germline V gene data show CDR1 as MNHEY and CDR2 as SVGAGI.

The sequencing sample was made of peripheral blood. V and J are TRBV6-5 and TRBJ1-5; D possibly corresponds to TRBD1 (5 bases). This receptor was taken from an elderly woman with active or convalescent COVID-19. In DNA, the CDR3 is TGTGCCAGCAGGCTGGGGGGGGTAGGTCAGCCCCAGCATTTT. Its translation: CASRLGGVGQPQHF.